This T cell receptor beta chain was profiled in a study of blood T cell repertoires in COVID-19. Study-level information: Samples came from the United States, Italy and Spain, spanning acute and convalescent COVID-19. In each case, the material was cDNA or gDNA derived from T cells, B-cell-depleted T cells, or PBMCs.

Original processing notes: Amplification from reference gene primers served as the basis for estimated nucleated cell counts. The table came from immunoSEQ multiplex PCR; TCRdb's copy has only in-frame clones and leaves some out. V and J calls plus clone size are reproduced from that table; the DNA served to infer D and trimming. The sample has 35,000 to 45,000 clones; around 75% are singletons. The CDR3 spans 15 residues. Looked up from germline, CDR1 is SGHRS and CDR2 is YFSETQ. Losses at the gene ends were 0 bases for V and 4 bases for J; bases not matched to a gene: 4. The chain has TRBV5-1 and TRBJ2-3; 8 nucleotides align to TRBD1. Specimen: peripheral blood. This receptor was taken from a man aged 80 or over with acute or convalescent COVID-19. The CDR3 sequence: CASSLGGTGSDTQYF. CDR3 DNA sequence: TGCGCCAGCAGCTTGGGGGGGACAGGTTCAGATACGCAGTATTTT.